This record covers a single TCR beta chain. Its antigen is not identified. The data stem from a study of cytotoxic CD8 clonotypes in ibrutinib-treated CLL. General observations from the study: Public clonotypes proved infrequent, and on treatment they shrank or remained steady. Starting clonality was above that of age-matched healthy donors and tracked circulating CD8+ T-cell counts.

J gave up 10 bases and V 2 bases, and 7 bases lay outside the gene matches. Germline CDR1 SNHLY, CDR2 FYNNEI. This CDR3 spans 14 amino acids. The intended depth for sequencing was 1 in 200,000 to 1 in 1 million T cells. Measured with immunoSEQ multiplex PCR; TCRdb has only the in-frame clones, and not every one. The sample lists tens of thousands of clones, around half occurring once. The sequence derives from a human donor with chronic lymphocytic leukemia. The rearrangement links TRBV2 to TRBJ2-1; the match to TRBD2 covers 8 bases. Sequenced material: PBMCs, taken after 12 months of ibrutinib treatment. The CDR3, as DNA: TGTGCCAGCAGTGAACGGAGTAGCGGGACCGAGCAGTTCTTC. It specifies CASSERSSGTEQFF.